A single sample is the source of the 31 T cell receptor beta chains below, sequenced in a study of T cells in Graves' hyperthyroidism and ophthalmopathy. TCR beta CDR3 region amplification was performed from RNA transcripts. TCR CDR3 regions were first amplified by RT-PCR with HTBI primers. TCRdb itself ran the multiplex PCR reads through MiXCR, one entry per CDR3 protein. In the table there are some 440,000 distinct CDR3 sequences, approximately 14% of which are singletons. The sequenced sample was blood. The receptors originated from a woman under 30 with Graves' hyperthyroidism.

This clonotype has at least ten counts. This chain connects TRBV18 to TRBJ2-5, with a tentative D call TRBD1 (5 bases). V was pared by 0 bases and J by 5 bases, with 10 bases between. Germline assignment: CDR1 KGHSH and CDR2 LQKENI. This CDR3 has 14 residues. The DNA for the CDR3 is TGTGCCAGCTCACCACCGGCAGGGTTGGAGACCCAGTACTTC. It is translated as CASSPPAGLETQYF.

There are a few counts of this clonotype. V usage is TRBV20-1 and J usage is TRBJ2-7; either TRBD1 or TRBD2 may fit D (5 bases each). This CDR3 comprises 14 residues. Germline CDR1 and CDR2: DFQATT and SNEGSKA (reference sequence). Trimming removed 5 bases at V and 0 bases at J, with 14 bases between. The DNA for the CDR3 is TGCAGTGCTTTAAGTGAGGGGCTCTCCTACGAGCAGTACTTC. Amino acids: CSALSEGLSYEQYF.

This clonotype was found once. The gene calls are TRBV5-1 and TRBJ2-7; 9 positions agree with TRBD1. This CDR3 region has 15 residues. CDR1 is SGHRS and CDR2 is YFSETQ in the germline V gene. J was trimmed by 3 bases and V by 4 bases; bases with no gene match: 8. The chain's CDR3 is CASSPRTGDGYEQYF. CDR3 nucleotide sequence: TGCGCCAGCAGCCCGCGGACAGGGGACGGCTACGAGCAGTACTTC.

The rearrangement joins TRBV5-4 to TRBJ2-5; 8 bases align to TRBD2. The CDR3 spans 15 residues. Unmatched junction bases numbered 7, after V lost 4 bases and J lost 2 bases. From germline, CDR1 is SGHNT and CDR2 YYREEE (reference sequence). CDR3 nucleotides: TGTGCCAGCAGCCGGGGTGGCGGGGGGCAAGAGACCCAGTACTTC. Translation: CASSRGGGGQETQYF. The entire variable domain, with the rest obtained from reference TRBV5-4 and TRBJ2-5, is as follows: ETGVTQSPTHLIKTRGQQVTLRCSSQSGHNTVSWYQQALGQGPQFIFQYYREEENGRGNFPPRFSGLQFPNYSSELNVNALELDDSALYLCASSRGGGGQETQYFGPGTRLLVL.

This clonotype was counted many times. J is TRBJ2-7 and V is TRBV28; possible D gene TRBD1, 6 bases. Germline-derived CDR1 and CDR2 are MDHEN and SYDVKM. V gave up 6 bases and J gave up 0 bases, with 27 bases separating them. This CDR3 contains 19 residues. CDR3 DNA: TGTGCCAGCAGACGACCTTCCTACAGGGCCCCAAAATCCTCCTACGAGCAGTACTTC. This encodes CASRRPSYRAPKSSYEQYF.

The sample holds many counts of this clonotype. The chain employs TRBV27 and TRBJ2-5; a weak D match, TRBD1 (6 bases). The CDR3 length is 16 residues. Trimming took off 5 bases at V and 3 bases at J, with 19 bases between the two ends. The V gene's germline CDR1 is MNHEY and CDR2 SMNVEV (reference sequence). CDR3 DNA sequence: TGTGCCAGCAGTACCCGAGGGGGTGGGGTTGAAGAGACCCAGTACTTC. It is translated as CASSTRGGGVEETQYF.

This clonotype was seen at least ten times. This chain uses TRBV4-1 with TRBJ2-7, with 9 bases that match TRBD2. V lost 0 bases to trimming and J lost 0 bases; unmatched junction nucleotides: 3. The CDR3 has 16 amino acids. CDR1 is MGHRA, CDR2 YSYEKL, per germline. The CDR3 DNA sequence: TGCGCCAGCAGCCAAGAAGGCGGGGGGGGCTCCTACGAGCAGTACTTC. It is translated as CASSQEGGGGSYEQYF.

The chain employs TRBV10-1 and TRBJ2-1, with TRBD2 matching over 7 bases. The V gene end was trimmed by 5 bases and the J gene end by 9 bases; junction bases not matched to a gene: 7. The length of the CDR3 is 13 residues. Germline V gene data show CDR1 as WNHNN and CDR2 as SYGVQD (reference sequence). The DNA for the CDR3 is TGCGCCAGCAGTCCTGGACTAGTCGGTGAGCAGTTCTTC. Its translation: CASSPGLVGEQFF.

This clonotype showed up many times. The chain combines TRBV5-1 with TRBJ1-1; tentatively, D is TRBD1 (6 bases). Deletions cut 5 bases from V and 11 bases from J, with 25 bases between. The CDR3 runs 15 residues. Germline V CDR1 and CDR2: SGHRS, YFSETQ. The DNA of the CDR3 is TGCGCCAGCAGTCACACAACAGGGAATCCGGTAGGGGCTTTCTTT. Protein: CASSHTTGNPVGAFF.

This clonotype was observed a few times. The chain has TRBV4-2 and TRBJ2-2, with D perhaps matching TRBD1 (6 bases). The CDR3 covers 16 residues. The ends were cut back, 2 bases at V and 0 bases at J, with 10 bases in the middle. Germline V CDR1 and CDR2: LGHNA, YNFKEQ. This CDR3 is CASSQQTGSNTGELFF. CDR3 coding DNA: TGTGCCAGCAGCCAACAAACAGGGTCGAACACCGGGGAGCTGTTTTTT.

In its sample, this clonotype was seen many times. This chain connects TRBV12-3 or TRBV12-4 to TRBJ2-5, with 10 bases fitting TRBD1. V lost 2 bases and J lost 5; bases outside the gene matches: 8. The length of the CDR3 is 16 residues. DNA for the CDR3: TGTGCCAGCAGTTTAAGGGGGACAGGGGCCCACGAGACCCAGTACTTC. This sequence encodes CASSLRGTGAHETQYF.

The genes are TRBV20-1 and TRBJ2-5; 7 bases match TRBD1. The CDR3 spans 15 residues. Germline trimming cut 4 bases from V and 3 bases from J; bases unmatched to any gene: 11. Germline V gene data show CDR1 as DFQATT and CDR2 as SNEGSKA (reference sequence). The CDR3 coding sequence is TGCAGTGCTAAGGACCTACTAGGGGGCGAAGAGACCCAGTACTTC. It encodes CSAKDLLGGEETQYF.

This chain uses TRBV30 with TRBJ2-1; D is tentatively TRBD1 or TRBD2 (5 bases each). Germline CDR1 and CDR2: GTSNPN and SVGIG (reference sequence). CDR3 length equals 16 residues. V gave up 3 bases and J gave up 5 bases, with 20 bases separating them. CDR3 DNA sequence: TGTGCCTGGAGCCCCTGGGACGTTGGGCGGGACAATGAGCAGTTCTTC. Protein sequence: CAWSPWDVGRDNEQFF.

This clonotype has only a few counts. The chain couples TRBV6-1 to TRBJ2-5; D not resolved. Trimming cost V 8 bases and J 2 bases, with 15 bases left between them. Looked up from germline, CDR1 is MNHNS and CDR2 is SASEGT. The CDR3 extends over 14 amino acids. In DNA form, the CDR3 reads TGTGCCAGCCCGACACGGTACTTTCAAGAGACCCAGTACTTC. Translating gives CASPTRYFQETQYF.

Ten or more counts support this clonotype. J is TRBJ2-5 and V is TRBV14; D uncertain. Trimming shortened V by 1 base and J by 1 base, and 10 bases separated the two germline ends. The CDR3 sequence is 15 residues long. CDR1 and CDR2 (germline): SGHDN, FVKESK. This CDR3 is CASSQVKVLQETQYF. CDR3 DNA sequence: TGTGCCAGCAGCCAAGTAAAGGTCCTCCAAGAGACCCAGTACTTC.

The CDR3 bases are TGTGCCAGCAGCCCAAAGACAGGTTCGAACACCGGGGAGCTGTTTTTT. Amino acids: CASSPKTGSNTGELFF. This sequence joins TRBV11-2 and TRBJ2-2, with a weak D call TRBD1 (6 bases). The ends were cut back, 5 bases at V and 0 bases at J, with 13 bases in the middle. CDR3 length: 16 amino acids. The germline gives CDR1 SGHAT, CDR2 FQNNGV. Filled out from reference TRBV11-2 and TRBJ2-2, the complete variable domain reads EAGVAQSPRYKIIEKRQSVAFWCNPISGHATLYWYQQILGQGPKLLIQFQNNGVVDDSQLPKDRFSAERLKGVDSTLKIQPAKLEDSAVYLCASSPKTGSNTGELFFGEGSRLTVL.

This clonotype was recorded many times. The rearrangement links TRBV3-1 to TRBJ2-5, with D perhaps TRBD2 (7 bases). CDR3 size: 14 residues. Germline V gives CDR1 LGHDT, CDR2 YNNKEL (reference sequence). Between the trimmed V and J ends, which lost 2 bases and 5 bases, there was a span of 12 bases. The CDR3 loop reads CASSQRGGQETQYF. The CDR3 coding sequence is TGTGCCAGCAGCCAAAGGGGGGGCCAGGAGACCCAGTACTTC.

This clonotype was counted many times. The V call is TRBV5-1, the J call TRBJ2-1, with unresolved D. There are 12 residues in the CDR3. The germline gives CDR1 SGHRS, CDR2 YFSETQ. This CDR3 reads CPCHFLYNEQFF. The CDR3 DNA reads TGCCCTTGCCACTTCCTATACAATGAGCAGTTCTTC.

This clonotype was seen repeatedly, ten times or more. The V call is TRBV6-1, the J call TRBJ2-5; 13 bases fit TRBD2. This CDR3 comprises 15 residues. V dropped 7 bases and J dropped 4; count of bases not matched to a gene: 6. CDR1 and CDR2 from the germline V gene are MNHNS and SASEGT. The CDR3 DNA is TGTGCCAGCATCGGAGGACTAGCGGGAGTAGAGACCCAGTACTTC. It codes for CASIGGLAGVETQYF.

Ten or more counts support this clonotype. The J gene is TRBJ2-3, the V gene TRBV7-9, with TRBD1 matching 12 bases. Germline lookup yields CDR1 SEHNR and CDR2 FQNEAQ (reference sequence). The V gene end was trimmed by 5 bases and the J gene end by 5 bases; junction bases not matched to a gene: 5. CDR3 length equals 15 residues. CDR3 region: CASSAGQGAGDTQYF. CDR3 DNA sequence: TGTGCCAGCAGCGCGGGACAGGGGGCCGGAGATACGCAGTATTTT.

This clonotype has a count of ten or more. The genes are TRBV12-3 or TRBV12-4 and TRBJ2-5, with 7 bases aligning to TRBD1. The V segment lost 1 base and the J segment 7 bases; nucleotides outside the gene matches: 6. There are 14 residues in the CDR3. CDR3 protein: CASSLGQGVRTQYF. The CDR3 DNA is TGTGCCAGCAGTTTAGGTCAGGGGGTGAGGACCCAGTACTTC.

This clonotype was recorded at least ten times. The genes are TRBV20-1 and TRBJ2-1; D is uncertain. The CDR3 has 15 amino acids. Germline CDR1 and CDR2: DFQATT and SNEGSKA (reference sequence). V lost 1 base and J lost 3, with 13 bases in between. This CDR3 reads CSARAVHGSYNEQFF. The CDR3 DNA reads TGCAGTGCTAGAGCTGTCCACGGAAGCTACAATGAGCAGTTCTTC.

Concerning this clonotype itself: This may be a read error, as it is one base from a much larger clone. In nucleotides, the CDR3 is TGTGCCAGCGGCTTACAGCGGGGGCGGGGGGGTACCGGTGAGCAGTTCTTC. Protein product: CASGLQRGRGGTGEQFF. The rearrangement uses TRBV7-9 and TRBJ2-1, with 9 bases aligning to TRBD2. This CDR3 is 17 amino acids long. Germline lookup yields CDR1 SEHNR and CDR2 FQNEAQ (reference sequence).

This clonotype was counted ten times or more. The genes are TRBV12-3 or TRBV12-4 and TRBJ1-3; TRBD1 is a possible D gene (5 bases). This CDR3 has 15 amino acids. Between the trimmed V and J ends, which lost 4 bases and 0 bases, there was a span of 10 bases. CDR3 region: CASSSQALSGNTIYF. CDR3 nucleotides: TGTGCCAGCAGTTCACAGGCCCTCTCTGGAAACACCATATATTTT.

Ten or more counts support this clonotype. The chain has TRBV18 and TRBJ1-5; 8 positions agree with TRBD1. The CDR3 sequence is 13 residues long. CDR1 KGHSH and CDR2 LQKENI come from the germline V gene. V shed 3 bases and J 8 bases; nucleotides not matched to a gene: 3. The CDR3 bases are TGTGCCAGCTCACCGGACAGGGTTGAGCCCCAGCATTTT. It encodes CASSPDRVEPQHF.

This clonotype was observed many times. V gene TRBV7-8 combines with J gene TRBJ1-6; tentative D call: TRBD1 (5 bases). CDR1 and CDR2 (germline): SGHVS, FQNEAQ. The CDR3 loop spans 15 amino acids. Trimming stripped 6 bases from V and 8 bases from J, with 17 bases between. CDR3 in amino acids: CASRVGDSRDSPLHF. CDR3 DNA: TGTGCCAGCAGAGTGGGGGATTCGAGGGATTCACCCCTCCACTTT.

This clonotype was observed many times. The J gene is TRBJ1-1, the V gene TRBV15; D not certain. The V gene lost 0 bases and the J gene lost 11 bases, with 10 bases spanning the gap. The V gene's germline CDR1 is LNHNV and CDR2 YYDKDF (reference sequence). The CDR3 covers 12 residues. DNA of the CDR3: TGTGCCACCAGCAGAGACAGCCGTGACGCTTTCTTT. This codes for CATSRDSRDAFF.

This clonotype was counted at least ten times. J is TRBJ1-2 and V is TRBV7-2, with a tentative D call TRBD1 (5 bases). Trimming cost V 1 base and J 3 bases, with 12 bases left between them. This CDR3 is built from 15 residues. Germline CDR1 reads SGHTA; CDR2 reads FQGNSA. The CDR3 spells CASSLGVGRDYGYTF. In nucleotides, the CDR3 is TGTGCCAGCAGCTTAGGTGTCGGCAGGGACTATGGCTACACCTTC.

This clonotype has ten or more counts. V gene TRBV15 combines with J gene TRBJ1-5; no clear D gene. V was shortened by 5 bases and J by 1 base, with 18 bases between the two germline ends. The CDR3 spans 17 residues. Germline values: CDR1 LNHNV, CDR2 YYDKDF (reference sequence). The CDR3 loop is CATSSTRTDLSNQPQHF. In nucleotides, the CDR3 is TGTGCCACCAGCTCCACAAGGACGGACCTGAGCAATCAGCCCCAGCATTTT.

This clonotype was picked up many times. The rearrangement joins TRBV27 to TRBJ2-3, with a possible D match to TRBD1 (6 bases). V was clipped by 2 bases and J by 1 base, with 13 bases between them. The germline V gene encodes CDR1 MNHEY and CDR2 SMNVEV (reference sequence). CDR3 length: 16 amino acids. The CDR3 bases are TGTGCCAGCAGTTTAAAACAGGGACGGTGCACAGATACGCAGTATTTT. Translating it yields CASSLKQGRCTDTQYF.

At least ten counts were recorded for this clonotype. V is TRBV24-1 and J is TRBJ2-7; no clear D gene. Germline loops: CDR1 KGHDR, CDR2 SFDVKD. Trimming shortened V by 2 bases and J by 0 bases, and 7 bases separated the two germline ends. This CDR3 has 14 amino acids. In DNA, the CDR3 is TGTGCCACCAGTGATTCACTAAGCTCCTACGAGCAGTACTTC. It specifies CATSDSLSSYEQYF.